The 18 T cell receptor beta chains below all came from one sample that was sequenced in a study of blood T cells in healthy people across ages. A second PCR of about 7 to 12 cycles used a sample-barcoded 5' primer and a J-beta primer mix. TCRdb re-called the 5' RACE reads with MiXCR, one entry per CDR3 protein. The sample records under 800,000 distinct CDR3 sequences, around 21% being singletons. Sequenced: blood. All receptors derive from a man between 70 and 80 years old in good health.

V gene TRBV28 combines with J gene TRBJ2-1; TRBD2 matches at 14 bases. The germline gives CDR1 MDHEN, CDR2 SYDVKM. This CDR3 comprises 15 residues. The V segment lost 6 bases and the J segment 8 bases; nucleotides outside the gene matches: 6. This CDR3 reads CASRRTSGRFDEQFF. The CDR3, as DNA: TGTGCCAGCAGGCGGACTAGCGGGAGGTTCGATGAGCAGTTCTTC. Drawing the rest from reference TRBV28 and TRBJ2-1, the complete variable domain is DVKVTQSSRYLVKRTGEKVFLECVQDMDHENMFWYRQDPGLGLRLIYFSYDVKMKEKGDIPEGYSVSREKKERFSLILESASTNQTSMYLCASRRTSGRFDEQFFGPGTRLTVL.

This clonotype was recorded a few times. This CDR3 reads CSATEPGLARETQYF. CDR3 nucleotides: TGCAGTGCGACCGAACCGGGACTAGCTAGAGAGACCCAGTACTTC. The chain couples TRBV20-1 to TRBJ2-5; 9 nucleotides line up with TRBD2. V lost 6 bases to trimming and J lost 4 bases; unmatched junction nucleotides: 12. This CDR3 region has 15 residues. The germline gives CDR1 DFQATT, CDR2 SNEGSKA (reference sequence).

The CDR3 nucleotides are TGTGCCAGCAGTTGGGGCAGGCTAGCAACTAATGAAAAACTGTTTTTT. This encodes CASSWGRLATNEKLFF. The chain employs TRBV12-3 or TRBV12-4 and TRBJ1-4, with D maybe TRBD1 (5 bases). V was pared by 4 bases and J by 0 bases, with 12 bases between. The CDR3 extends over 16 amino acids.

Turning to this clonotype: Mismatch with germline at one junction end may stem from a read error. The chain uses TRBV9 and TRBJ1-2; 12 bases map to TRBD1. Per germline, CDR1 SGDLS and CDR2 YYNGEE. The CDR3 contains 17 residues. Here the CDR3 DNA reads TGTGCCAGCAACGTAGAGGGACAGGGGGCGCCGGGCTATGGCTACACCTTC. Translating gives CASNVEGQGAPGYGYTF.

The table lists this clonotype with a few counts. CDR3 in DNA: TGCAGCGTTGGATGGGCGGGGGTGAACACCGGGGAGCTGTTTTTT. Its translation is CSVGWAGVNTGELFF. V gene TRBV29-1 combines with J gene TRBJ2-2; TRBD2 agrees at 7 bases. The CDR3 is made up of 15 amino acids. Germline-derived CDR1 and CDR2 are SQVTM and ANQGSEA. V lost 4 bases to trimming and J lost 1 base; unmatched junction nucleotides: 6.

The genes are TRBV5-4 and TRBJ2-3; 9 positions match TRBD2. Germline V CDR1 and CDR2: SGHNT, YYREEE (reference sequence). Losses at the gene ends were 4 bases for V and 0 bases for J; bases not matched to a gene: 3. The CDR3 extends over 15 amino acids. Written as DNA, the CDR3 is TGTGCCAGCAGCCCTAGCGGGGCTAGCACAGATACGCAGTATTTT. Translation gives CASSPSGASTDTQYF.

This clonotype was counted between two and nine times. The chain is built from TRBV28 and TRBJ2-3, with D tentatively TRBD2 (5 bases). V dropped 6 bases and J dropped 5 bases, with 15 bases sitting between them. The CDR3 spans 14 residues. Germline lookup yields CDR1 MDHEN and CDR2 SYDVKM. DNA of the CDR3: TGTGCCAGCAGCCACATGGGAGCGAGAGATACGCAGTATTTT. Translation: CASSHMGARDTQYF.

The sample holds a few counts of this clonotype. The J gene is TRBJ2-5, the V gene TRBV6-5; D not certain. The V gene's germline CDR1 is MNHEY and CDR2 SVGAGI. The CDR3 is 13 residues long. V gave up 0 bases and J gave up 3 bases, with 5 bases separating them. CDR3 residues: CASSYSDKETQYF. CDR3 nucleotide sequence: TGTGCCAGCAGTTACTCTGACAAAGAGACCCAGTACTTC.

This clonotype turned up a few times. V and J are TRBV5-1 and TRBJ2-7; a possible D gene is TRBD2 (5 bases). The germline V gene has CDR1 SGHRS and CDR2 YFSETQ. V gave up 3 bases and J gave up 5 bases, with 9 bases separating them. There are 12 residues in the CDR3. The CDR3 is CASSSDYHEQYF. Written as DNA, the CDR3 is TGCGCCAGCAGCTCTGACTACCACGAGCAGTACTTC.

This rearrangement joins TRBV5-1 to TRBJ2-2; D unclear. With 5 bases removed from V and 0 bases from J, the gap between germline ends came to 8 bases. This CDR3 has 14 residues. CDR1 is SGHRS and CDR2 is YFSETQ in the germline V gene. CDR3 in DNA: TGCGCCAGCAGTGGCAACGCGAACACCGGGGAGCTGTTTTTT. This encodes CASSGNANTGELFF.

This clonotype was seen more than once but under ten times. V usage is TRBV12-3 or TRBV12-4 and J usage is TRBJ2-5; D is undetermined. The J call is doubtful: the DNA matches TRBJ2-1 better. CDR3 length equals 11 residues. The chain's CDR3 is CASSLDDEQFF. In DNA, the CDR3 is TGTGCCAGCAGTTTAGACGATGAGCAGTTCTTC.

This clonotype has a handful of counts. The genes are TRBV15 and TRBJ2-1; 10 bases agree with TRBD2. The CDR3 runs to 15 residues. The germline CDR1 and CDR2 sequences are LNHNV and YYDKDF (reference sequence). The ends lost 0 bases at V and 9 bases at J; junction bases unmatched: 5. CDR3 protein: CATSREAGGPGEQFF. CDR3 in DNA: TGTGCCACCAGCAGAGAAGCGGGAGGGCCGGGTGAGCAGTTCTTC.

There are a few counts of this clonotype. V is TRBV7-3 and J is TRBJ2-5, with 8 positions matching TRBD2. V shed 4 bases, J shed 5 bases, and the junction held 12 bases outside the gene matches. This CDR3 contains 16 residues. Germline-derived CDR1 and CDR2 are SGHTA and FQGTGA. The CDR3 here is CASSSGLAFGSETQYF. CDR3 bases: TGTGCCAGCAGCTCTGGACTAGCATTTGGTTCGGAGACCCAGTACTTC.

This clonotype was seen at least ten times. V usage is TRBV12-3 or TRBV12-4 and J usage is TRBJ2-6; the D is unclear. The CDR3 contains 14 residues. Trimming removed 0 bases at V and 2 bases at J, with 2 bases between. The CDR3 coding sequence is TGTGCCAGCAGTTTAGCTCCTGGGGCCAACGTCCTGACTTTC. Translation: CASSLAPGANVLTF.

The gene calls are TRBV15 and TRBJ2-2, with D hard to call. In germline, CDR1 is LNHNV, CDR2 YYDKDF (reference sequence). Trimming stripped 3 bases from V and 8 bases from J, with 10 bases between. The length of the CDR3 is 13 residues. DNA for the CDR3: TGTGCCACCAGCAGGGAGAGGCTGGGGGAGCTGTTTTTT. It encodes CATSRERLGELFF.

J is TRBJ2-5 and V is TRBV20-1; the D is unclear. CDR1 DFQATT and CDR2 SNEGSKA come from the germline V gene (reference sequence). V shed 5 bases and J shed 5 bases, with 12 bases lying between them. The CDR3 runs to 12 residues. CDR3 sequence (DNA): TGCAGTGCTCCAAGCATGGGGGAGACCCAGTACTTC. Translation gives CSAPSMGETQYF.

This clonotype was seen a few times. The genes are TRBV3-1 and TRBJ2-5, with D possibly matching TRBD2 (5 bases). The J call may be in error: the DNA end matches TRBJ2-1 better. Germline CDR1 is LGHDT and CDR2 is YNNKEL (reference sequence). The CDR3 spans 12 residues. This CDR3 reads CASSRTSLEQFF. In nucleotides, the CDR3 is TGTGCCAGCAGTCGAACTAGTCTTGAGCAGTTCTTC.

The chain links TRBV14 to TRBJ2-5; 11 positions match TRBD2. The DNA end is more similar to TRBJ2-1, so the J call may be wrong. The CDR3 consists of 16 residues. Germline V gives CDR1 SGHDN, CDR2 FVKESK. This CDR3 reads CASSQGPSGRTHEQFF. CDR3 coding DNA: TGTGCCAGCAGCCAAGGTCCTAGCGGGAGGACGCATGAGCAGTTCTTC.